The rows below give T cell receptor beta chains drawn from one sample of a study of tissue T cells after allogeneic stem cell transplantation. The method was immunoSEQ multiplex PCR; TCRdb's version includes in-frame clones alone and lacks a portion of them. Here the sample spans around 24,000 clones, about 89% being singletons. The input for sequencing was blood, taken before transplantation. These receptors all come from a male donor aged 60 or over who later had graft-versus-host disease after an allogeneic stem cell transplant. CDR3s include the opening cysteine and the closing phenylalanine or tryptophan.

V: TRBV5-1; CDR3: CASSLVGTSSLNEQFF
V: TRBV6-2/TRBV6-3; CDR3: CASSYVRGNQPQHF
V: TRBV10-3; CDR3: CAISYGEFNSPLHF
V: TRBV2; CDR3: CASRPDSIYEQYF
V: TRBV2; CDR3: CASVGDRASNQPQHF
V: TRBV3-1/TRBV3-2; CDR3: CASSQAARRYNEQFF
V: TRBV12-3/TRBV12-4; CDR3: CASSYTGTGLSF
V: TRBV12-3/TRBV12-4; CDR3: CASSLVRGNGYTF
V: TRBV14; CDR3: CASSHSRDRVPGANVLTF
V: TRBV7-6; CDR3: CASIGENSGVGEQFF
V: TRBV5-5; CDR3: CASSLLGASGNTIYF
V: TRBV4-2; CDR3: CASSQDITTLSGGTQYF
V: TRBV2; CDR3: CASRGGTSGTGELFF
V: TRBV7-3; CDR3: CASSLSGTGTGYTF
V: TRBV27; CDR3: CASITAARAPWGTDTQYF
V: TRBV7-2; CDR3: CASDGGGSYNSPLHF
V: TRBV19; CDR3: CASSKRPNEGNTIYF
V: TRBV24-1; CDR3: CATSDRGTGQATGEQYF
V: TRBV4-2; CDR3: CASSQDPSTDTQYF
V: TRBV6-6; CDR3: CASRRGTDANSPLHF
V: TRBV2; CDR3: CASSEQGRINTEAFF
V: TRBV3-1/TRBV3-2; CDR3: CASTLGSSGGELFF
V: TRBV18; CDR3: CASSQDRNYGYTF
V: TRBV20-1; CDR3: CSASDGPSYGYTF
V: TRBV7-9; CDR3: CASSLTRWGTEAFF
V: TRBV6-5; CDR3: CASNSPGTTDTQYF
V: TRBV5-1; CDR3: CASSPLTETETQYF
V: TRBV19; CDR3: CASSIWPPRDNGYTF
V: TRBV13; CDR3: CASSLIPLYNEQFF
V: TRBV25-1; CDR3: CASSPGTGGGGYTF
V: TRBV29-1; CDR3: CSVQTSGYQETQYF
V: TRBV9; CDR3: CASSVHHRARGEAFF
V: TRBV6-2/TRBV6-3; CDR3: CASSYWQGMGGYTF
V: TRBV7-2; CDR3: CASSLYASGRYNEQFF
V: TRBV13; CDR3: CASSTSGSYEQYF
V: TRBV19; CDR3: CASSIDRGRNYGYTF
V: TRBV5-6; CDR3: CASTRSRGEYTIYF
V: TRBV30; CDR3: CAWSVPVGTQYF
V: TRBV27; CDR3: CASSLGSLAHEQYF
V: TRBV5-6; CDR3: CASNSGGFGNQPQHF
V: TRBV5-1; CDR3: CASSLRESSYNSPLHF
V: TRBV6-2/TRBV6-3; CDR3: CASSSAGGRSYEQYF
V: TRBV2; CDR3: CASSERRPDGEQFF
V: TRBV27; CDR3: CASSPPGSGQFF
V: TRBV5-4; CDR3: CASSLKGQVSTEAFF
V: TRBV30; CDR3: CALGLTGDTQYF
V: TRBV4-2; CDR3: CASTWTSGGANTGELFF
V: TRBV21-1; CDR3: CASSTRDTYSGNTIYF
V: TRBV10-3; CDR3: CAISENSPYEQYF
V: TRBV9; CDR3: CASSFSLAGGPYNEQFF
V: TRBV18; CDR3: CASSLPIQGSGANVLTF
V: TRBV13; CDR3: CASSLGRGHEQYF
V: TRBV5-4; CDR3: CASSLLPLPMGGELFF
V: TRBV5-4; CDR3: CASSPWGAGAETQYF
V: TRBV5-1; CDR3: CASSSDPGAVYEQYF
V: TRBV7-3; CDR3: CASSLGFEQFF
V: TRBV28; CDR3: CASSNREYTEAFF
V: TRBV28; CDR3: CASSSQLNTEAFF